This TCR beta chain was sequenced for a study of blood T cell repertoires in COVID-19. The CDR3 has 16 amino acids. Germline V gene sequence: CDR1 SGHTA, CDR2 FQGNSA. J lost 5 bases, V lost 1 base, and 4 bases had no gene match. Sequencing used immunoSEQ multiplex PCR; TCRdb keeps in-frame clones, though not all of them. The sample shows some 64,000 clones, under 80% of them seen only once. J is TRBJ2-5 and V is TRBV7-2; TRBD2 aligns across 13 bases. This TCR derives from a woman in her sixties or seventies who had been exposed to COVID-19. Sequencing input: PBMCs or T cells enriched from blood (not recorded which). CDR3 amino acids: CASSLGPLAGGETQYF. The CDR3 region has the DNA TGTGCCAGCAGCTTAGGACCACTAGCGGGAGGGGAGACCCAGTACTTC.